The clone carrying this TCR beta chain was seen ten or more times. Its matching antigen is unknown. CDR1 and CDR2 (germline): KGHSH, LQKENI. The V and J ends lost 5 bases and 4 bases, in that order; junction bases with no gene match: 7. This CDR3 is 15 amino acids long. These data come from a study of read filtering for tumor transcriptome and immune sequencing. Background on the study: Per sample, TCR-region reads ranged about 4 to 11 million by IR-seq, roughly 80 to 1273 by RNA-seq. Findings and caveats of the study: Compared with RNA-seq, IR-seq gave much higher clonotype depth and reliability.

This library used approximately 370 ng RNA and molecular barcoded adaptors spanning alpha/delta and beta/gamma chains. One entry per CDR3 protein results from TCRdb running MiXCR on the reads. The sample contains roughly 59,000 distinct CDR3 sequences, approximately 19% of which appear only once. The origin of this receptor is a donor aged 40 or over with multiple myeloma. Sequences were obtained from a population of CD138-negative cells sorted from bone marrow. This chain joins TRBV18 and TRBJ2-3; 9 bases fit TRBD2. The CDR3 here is CASSAPGLAADTQYF. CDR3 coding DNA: TGTGCCAGCTCAGCCCCGGGACTAGCAGCAGATACGCAGTATTTT.